The 12 T cell receptor beta chains given below trace back to one sample, sequenced in a study of blood T cell repertoires in COVID-19. TCRdb's table, derived via immunoSEQ multiplex PCR, lists solely in-frame clones and lacks some. The sample includes 45,000 to 55,000 clones, over 65% of them seen just once. The sample taken for sequencing was peripheral blood. The receptors were sampled from an elderly man with COVID-19, enrolled during active disease.

In this sample, this clone turned up once. The rearrangement uses TRBV18 and TRBJ2-5, with D uncertain. Germline V gene sequence: CDR1 KGHSH, CDR2 LQKENI. This CDR3 comprises 13 residues. V lost 8 bases and J lost 1, with 11 bases in between. CDR3 bases: TGTGCCAGCCACATGGGCAGCCAAGAGACCCAGTACTTC. Residues: CASHMGSQETQYF.

This chain connects TRBV18 to TRBJ1-5; D gene unclear. Germline CDR1 is KGHSH and CDR2 is LQKENI. The CDR3 consists of 14 residues. Trimming shortened V by 6 bases and J by 2 bases, and 11 bases separated the two germline ends. The CDR3 coding sequence is TGTGCCAGCTCGTCGAGGGATGGCAATCAGCCCCAGCATTTT. Translation: CASSSRDGNQPQHF.

J is TRBJ2-3 and V is TRBV5-1, with 8 bases lining up with TRBD2. The V gene's germline CDR1 is SGHRS and CDR2 YFSETQ. V gave up 3 bases and J gave up 1 base; unmatched junction bases: 4. This CDR3 contains 15 residues. In DNA, the CDR3 is TGCGCCAGCAGCTCGAGCGGGAGTGGCACAGATACGCAGTATTTT. Encoded protein: CASSSSGSGTDTQYF.

This clone was observed once. V gene TRBV7-3 combines with J gene TRBJ2-3, with 8 nucleotides matching TRBD2. The CDR3 loop spans 14 amino acids. CDR1 and CDR2 (germline): SGHTA, FQGTGA. Losses at the gene ends were 2 bases for V and 5 bases for J; bases not matched to a gene: 3. The DNA of the CDR3 is TGTGCCAGCAGCTTAGGCGGGGGGAAAGATACGCAGTATTTT. Translation gives CASSLGGGKDTQYF.

This chain connects TRBV20-1 to TRBJ1-2; TRBD1 might be the D (5 bases). Trimming removed 7 bases from V and 7 bases from J, with 10 bases in between. Germline assignment: CDR1 DFQATT and CDR2 SNEGSKA (reference sequence). This CDR3 region has 10 residues. CDR3: CSVGGSGYTF. DNA for the CDR3: TGCAGTGTGGGGGGGAGTGGCTACACCTTC.

This chain joins TRBV2 and TRBJ2-3; 10 bases are a match to TRBD2. Germline assignment: CDR1 SNHLY and CDR2 FYNNEI. Germline trimming cut 7 bases from V and 6 bases from J; bases unmatched to any gene: 1. The CDR3 loop spans 12 amino acids. DNA for the CDR3: TGTGCCAGCAAGCGGGAGGGGGATACGCAGTATTTT. Residues: CASKREGDTQYF.

The chain has TRBV28 and TRBJ2-2; weak D call: TRBD2 (6 bases). Germline-derived CDR1 and CDR2 are MDHEN and SYDVKM. This CDR3 region has 15 residues. Trimming pared 2 bases from V and 0 bases from J, leaving 7 bases between. CDR3 DNA sequence: TGTGCCAGCAGTTTAATAGCGGCGAACACCGGGGAGCTGTTTTTT. This encodes CASSLIAANTGELFF.

The rearrangement uses TRBV20-1 and TRBJ2-1; 11 bases agree with TRBD2. The CDR3 is 19 amino acids. V shed 3 bases, J shed 0 bases, and the junction held 13 bases outside the gene matches. Germline CDR1 DFQATT, CDR2 SNEGSKA (reference sequence). CDR3 sequence: CSASALGLAGASSYNEQFF. The CDR3 bases are TGCAGTGCTAGTGCGCTAGGACTAGCGGGCGCCAGCTCCTACAATGAGCAGTTCTTC.

This clone was recorded a few times. The chain links TRBV28 to TRBJ1-1; 9 bases map to TRBD1. Losses at the gene ends were 5 bases for V and 1 base for J; bases not matched to a gene: 11. CDR3 length: 17 residues. CDR1 is MDHEN, CDR2 SYDVKM, per germline. The CDR3 bases are TGTGCCAGCAGTCTATCTCGACAGGGGGGTTGGAACACTGAAGCTTTCTTT. Its translation is CASSLSRQGGWNTEAFF.

The chain has TRBV7-9 and TRBJ2-1; TRBD2 matches 12 bases. The V and J ends lost 4 bases and 8 bases, in that order; junction bases with no gene match: 6. Germline V CDR1 and CDR2: SEHNR, FQNEAQ (reference sequence). The CDR3 is made up of 15 amino acids. The CDR3 sequence: CASSSRLAGEDEQFF. CDR3 DNA: TGTGCCAGCAGCTCTCGACTAGCGGGGGAGGATGAGCAGTTCTTC.

The rearrangement links TRBV7-3 to TRBJ2-5, with D unclear. The CDR3 is 13 amino acids. With 5 bases removed from V and 3 bases from J, the gap between germline ends came to 10 bases. Germline CDR1 is SGHTA and CDR2 is FQGTGA. CDR3 nucleotides: TGTGCCAGCAGCCGATCAGGTGAAGAGACCCAGTACTTC. It translates to CASSRSGEETQYF.

The genes are TRBV19 and TRBJ1-4, with 9 bases fitting TRBD1. Germline V gene sequence: CDR1 LNHDA, CDR2 SQIVND (reference sequence). The CDR3 is 15 residues long. The V gene end was trimmed by 5 bases and the J gene end by 7 bases; junction bases not matched to a gene: 8. CDR3 coding DNA: TGTGCCAGTAGTTTAGCCGGGACAGGGATTGAAAAACTGTTTTTT. Amino acid sequence: CASSLAGTGIEKLFF.